Listed below are T cell receptor beta chains from one sample, sequenced in a study of T cells in Graves' hyperthyroidism and ophthalmopathy. TCRdb used MiXCR to reprocess the multiplex PCR reads, holding one entry per CDR3 protein. The sample consists of over 650,000 distinct CDR3 sequences, about 17% of them appearing once. The material sequenced was blood. The receptors stem from a man between 18 and 35 years old with Graves' hyperthyroidism. CDR3s include the opening cysteine and the closing phenylalanine or tryptophan. The D gene is left open where the match is weak. Rows give clone size only sometimes, using once, few, many, or a class for an expanded clone.

size: many
V: TRBV5-1
J: TRBJ2-1
D: TRBD2
DNA: TGCGCCAGCAACAAAGGAGGGACTAGCGGACTCAATGAGCAGTTCTTC
CDR3: CASNKGGTSGLNEQFF

size: few
V: TRBV9
J: TRBJ1-2
D: .
DNA: TGTGCCAGCAGCGAAGGGGACGGAGTTAATGGCTACACCTTC
CDR3: CASSEGDGVNGYTF

size: .
V: TRBV27
J: TRBJ1-6
D: .
DNA: TGTGCCAGCACCCAGGGCATCCTGGCACCCCTCCACTTT
CDR3: CASTQGILAPLHF

size: many
V: TRBV3-1
J: TRBJ2-1
D: .
DNA: TGTGCCAGCAGCCACCGCGGGGACAATGAGCAGTTCTTC
CDR3: CASSHRGDNEQFF

size: .
V: TRBV20-1
J: TRBJ1-6
D: TRBD1
DNA: TGCAGTGCTAGAGAGGAACAGGGGGCGGGAAATTCACCCCTCCACTTT
CDR3: CSAREEQGAGNSPLHF

size: .
V: TRBV10-1
J: TRBJ2-3
D: .
DNA: TGCGCCAGCAGTGGAAGGCCAAGACGGACAACAGATACGCAGTATTTT
CDR3: CASSGRPRRTTDTQYF

size: .
V: TRBV7-2
J: TRBJ1-3
D: .
DNA: TGTGCCAGCAGCCTCTACGGGCCAGTAAACACCATATATTTT
CDR3: CASSLYGPVNTIYF

size: .
V: TRBV13
J: TRBJ2-3
D: .
DNA: TGTGCCAGCAGCTTAAGGTTCACGGGCACAGATACGCAGTATTTT
CDR3: CASSLRFTGTDTQYF

size: many
V: TRBV28
J: TRBJ1-1
D: .
DNA: TGTGCCAGCAGTTTATGGGCCGGGACCGGTGAAGCTTTCTTT
CDR3: CASSLWAGTGEAFF

size: .
V: TRBV10-3
J: TRBJ1-4
D: .
DNA: TGTGCCACTTCTATAGCCAGCGGGGGTGCAACTAATGAAAAACTGTTTTTT
CDR3: CATSIASGGATNEKLFF

size: .
V: TRBV15
J: TRBJ1-2
D: .
DNA: TGTGCCACCAGCAGAGATCGGGACTCCTTTTATGGCTACACCTTC
CDR3: CATSRDRDSFYGYTF

size: few
V: TRBV7-3
J: TRBJ1-2
D: .
DNA: TGTGCCAGCAGCTCCAATGCCGGGGTCCTAGGAGGCTACACCTTC
CDR3: CASSSNAGVLGGYTF

size: .
V: TRBV27
J: TRBJ1-6
D: TRBD1
DNA: TGTGCCAGCAGTTGGGGACAGGGGAGGAATTCACCCCTCCACTTT
CDR3: CASSWGQGRNSPLHF

size: few
V: TRBV9
J: TRBJ2-7
D: TRBD1
DNA: TGTGCCAGCAGCAGGGGACAGGGGGCCTCAGCCTACGAGCAGTACTTC
CDR3: CASSRGQGASAYEQYF

size: .
V: TRBV20-1
J: TRBJ2-1
D: TRBD2
DNA: TGCAGTGCTAGAGATTCCAGCGGGAGGGCCGCTGAGCAGTTCTTC
CDR3: CSARDSSGRAAEQFF

size: many
V: TRBV6-5
J: TRBJ1-2
D: .
DNA: TGTGCCAGCAGTTTCCCAATCAGGGGACCCAATAACTATGGCTACACCTTC
CDR3: CASSFPIRGPNNYGYTF

size: few
V: TRBV10-3
J: TRBJ1-3
D: .
DNA: TGTGCCATCAGTATGGGACCGGCGAGCTCTGGAAACACCATATATTTT
CDR3: CAISMGPASSGNTIYF

size: few
V: TRBV2
J: TRBJ1-5
D: TRBD1
DNA: TGTGCCAGCAGTGAGCAGGGGGTGGGCAATCAGCCCCAGCATTTT
CDR3: CASSEQGVGNQPQHF

size: .
V: TRBV12-3/TRBV12-4
J: TRBJ2-3
D: .
DNA: TGTGCCAGCACTTTGGGCATGGATACGCAGTATTTT
CDR3: CASTLGMDTQYF

size: .
V: TRBV28
J: TRBJ2-2
D: TRBD2
DNA: TGTGCCAGCAGCCATAGCGGGGTGACCGGGGAGCTGTTTTTT
CDR3: CASSHSGVTGELFF

size: many
V: TRBV7-9
J: TRBJ2-5
D: .
DNA: TGTGCCAGCAGCTCTAGTTGGGAGACCCAGTACTTC
CDR3: CASSSSWETQYF

size: few
V: TRBV5-1
J: TRBJ2-3
D: TRBD2
DNA: TGCGCCAGCAGCCCTAATAGCGGGAGTGTAGATACGCAGTATTTT
CDR3: CASSPNSGSVDTQYF

size: few
V: TRBV7-9
J: TRBJ2-7
D: .
DNA: TGTGCCAGCAGCTTAGTAGGCAACTACGAGCAGTACTTC
CDR3: CASSLVGNYEQYF

size: few
V: TRBV11-2
J: TRBJ2-7
D: .
DNA: TGTGCCAGCAGCTTAGACCTCGTTTTAGGGGCAAACTACGAGCAGTACTTC
CDR3: CASSLDLVLGANYEQYF

size: .
V: TRBV14
J: TRBJ2-5
D: TRBD2
DNA: TGTGCCAGCAGCCTCTGGACTAGCGGGAGGGCGATGACCCAGTACTTC
CDR3: CASSLWTSGRAMTQYF

size: many
V: TRBV11-2
J: TRBJ2-5
D: .
DNA: TGTGCCAGCAGCTTAGAGGAGGGGACCCAGTACTTC
CDR3: CASSLEEGTQYF

size: many
V: TRBV2
J: TRBJ1-1
D: .
DNA: TGTGCCAGCCTTCCGGCAGGGACATCGAACACTGAAGCTTTCTTT
CDR3: CASLPAGTSNTEAFF

size: many
V: TRBV28
J: TRBJ2-1
D: .
DNA: TGTGCCACCATCAGTGCCTCCGCCGTGGAGCAGTTCTTC
CDR3: CATISASAVEQFF

size: .
V: TRBV29-1
J: TRBJ2-2
D: .
DNA: TGCAGCGTTGTACCGGAGGTGAACACCGGGGAGCTGTTTTTT
CDR3: CSVVPEVNTGELFF

size: few
V: TRBV7-9
J: TRBJ2-3
D: .
DNA: TGTGCCAGCAGCCCCGGTGGGCTCAGGGTTACAGATACGCAGTATTTT
CDR3: CASSPGGLRVTDTQYF

size: many
V: TRBV6-1
J: TRBJ2-5
D: .
DNA: TGTGCCAGCAGTTATGCAGGGGCAGAGACCCAGTACTTC
CDR3: CASSYAGAETQYF

size: many
V: TRBV18
J: TRBJ1-1
D: .
DNA: TGTGCCAGCTCACCGACAGGCGACAACACTGAAGCTTTCTTT
CDR3: CASSPTGDNTEAFF

size: .
V: TRBV10-1
J: TRBJ1-1
D: .
DNA: TGCGCCAGCAGTGAGTCTTCGGAAGGGGGGGAGGACACTGAAGCTTTCTTT
CDR3: CASSESSEGGEDTEAFF

size: many
V: TRBV28
J: TRBJ2-5
D: .
DNA: TGTGCCAGCAGTTTAGGTTGGGGCGGAGAGACCCAGTACTTC
CDR3: CASSLGWGGETQYF

size: many
V: TRBV12-3/TRBV12-4
J: TRBJ1-1
D: .
DNA: TGTGCCAGCACCCTAAGCCGACAGAGAGACACTGAAGCTTTCTTT
CDR3: CASTLSRQRDTEAFF

size: .
V: TRBV19
J: TRBJ1-5
D: .
DNA: TGTGCCAGTAGCCCCGAAGTCAATCAGCCCCAGCATTTT
CDR3: CASSPEVNQPQHF

size: few
V: TRBV20-1
J: TRBJ2-3
D: .
DNA: TGCAGTGCTAGAGATCGGCAGAGGGGAGGCACAGATACGCAGTATTTT
CDR3: CSARDRQRGGTDTQYF

size: .
V: TRBV7-8
J: TRBJ2-7
D: TRBD2
DNA: TGTGCCAGCAGCCTCCTTGGGGGGGGGGGTTACGAGCAGTACTTC
CDR3: CASSLLGGGGYEQYF

size: .
V: TRBV9
J: TRBJ2-1
D: TRBD2
DNA: TGTGCCAGCAGCCCGAAGAGCGGGAGGGCCGTCGGTGAGCAGTTCTTC
CDR3: CASSPKSGRAVGEQFF

size: many
V: TRBV20-1
J: TRBJ2-1
D: TRBD2
DNA: TGCAGTGCCCCGAGCGGGAGTGGAGATGAGCAGTTCTTC
CDR3: CSAPSGSGDEQFF

size: .
V: TRBV4-1
J: TRBJ2-3
D: TRBD1
DNA: TGCGCCAGCAGCCAATGGGACAGGGGCACAGATACGCAGTATTTT
CDR3: CASSQWDRGTDTQYF

size: .
V: TRBV6-2/TRBV6-3
J: TRBJ2-3
D: .
DNA: TGTGCCAGCAACGACCACCCGGGAGAGGATACGCAGTATTTT
CDR3: CASNDHPGEDTQYF

size: .
V: TRBV6-2/TRBV6-3
J: TRBJ2-5
D: .
DNA: TGTGCCAGCAGGGTTTATCGGGAGACCCAGTACTTC
CDR3: CASRVYRETQYF

size: few
V: TRBV4-2
J: TRBJ2-7
D: .
DNA: TGTGCCAGCAGCCCGAGCCCACCCCGGCAGTACTTC
CDR3: CASSPSPPRQYF

size: many
V: TRBV7-2
J: TRBJ2-5
D: .
DNA: TGTGCCAGCAGCCCGCCCTGGGCTCAAGAGACCCAGTACTTC
CDR3: CASSPPWAQETQYF

size: .
V: TRBV4-2
J: TRBJ2-1
D: TRBD2
DNA: TGTGCCAGCAGCCAAGAAACCAGCGGGAGGGCGCATGAGCAGTTCTTC
CDR3: CASSQETSGRAHEQFF

size: many
V: TRBV7-9
J: TRBJ2-1
D: TRBD2
DNA: TGTGCCAGCAGTCAGGGAGCGGGAGAATGGAGTGAGCAGTTCTTC
CDR3: CASSQGAGEWSEQFF